Listed below are T cell receptor beta chains from one sample, sequenced in a study of a mutant IDH1 vaccine in newly diagnosed glioma. Generated by immunoSEQ multiplex PCR, the TCRdb table keeps only in-frame clones and is missing some. Of over 55,000 clones in the sample, around 88% were seen once. The sample consisted of peripheral blood mononuclear cells (PBMCs), taken from a glioma patient treated with radiotherapy, temozolomide or both. These TCRs come from a young woman with glioma. Some clones in this sample may be carry-over from other donors' samples. The CDR3 runs from the conserved cysteine through the conserved F or W. The D gene is left open where the match is weak. The size entry is marked missing in some rows and otherwise reads once, few, many or a size class.

j_gene,abundance,d_gene,v_gene,CDR3aa,CDR3nt
TRBJ2-7,.,.,TRBV7-2,CASSLAYGVEQYF,TGTGCCAGCAGCTTAGCGTATGGTGTTGAGCAGTACTTC
TRBJ1-5,.,.,TRBV21-1,CASSKDAPPTGKFSYSNQPQHF,TGTGCCAGCAGCAAAGACGCTCCTCCGACAGGAAAGTTCTCTTATAGCAATCAGCCCCAGCATTTT
TRBJ2-7,.,TRBD2,TRBV6-6,CASSRSGALSYEQYF,TGTGCCAGCAGCCGTAGCGGGGCCCTATCCTACGAGCAGTACTTC
TRBJ2-7,.,.,TRBV6-1,CASRRTDNRYEQYF,TGTGCCAGCAGGAGGACAGACAACCGCTACGAGCAGTACTTC
TRBJ2-4,.,.,TRBV30,CAWSVRAILAKNIQYF,TGTGCCTGGAGTGTACGTGCGATCCTAGCCAAAAACATTCAGTACTTC
TRBJ1-6,.,.,TRBV7-9,CASSSDGNNSPLHF,TGTGCCAGCAGCTCGGACGGGAATAATTCACCCCTCCACTTT
TRBJ1-4,once,.,TRBV5-1,CASQVSTNEKLFF,TGCGCCAGCCAGGTATCAACTAATGAAAAACTGTTTTTT
TRBJ2-3,.,.,TRBV6-5,CASSALAATDTQYF,TGTGCCAGCAGTGCCCTCGCGGCCACAGATACGCAGTATTTT
TRBJ2-7,.,TRBD1,TRBV6-1,CASSDRQGGPDEQYF,TGTGCCAGCAGTGACAGACAGGGGGGCCCTGACGAGCAGTACTTC
TRBJ1-2,.,TRBD1,TRBV4-3,CASSPQGVGYGYTF,TGCGCCAGCAGCCCTCAGGGGGTAGGGTATGGCTACACCTTC
TRBJ2-7,.,TRBD2,TRBV18,CASSPWTSLKGDEQYF,TGTGCCAGCTCACCCTGGACTAGCCTAAAGGGAGACGAGCAGTACTTC
TRBJ2-5,.,TRBD2,TRBV7-9,CASSSGEGTQYF,TGTGCCAGCAGCAGCGGGGAGGGGACCCAGTACTTC
TRBJ2-5,.,.,TRBV5-1,CASSLQETQYF,TGCGCCAGCAGCTTACAAGAGACCCAGTACTTC
TRBJ2-7,few,.,TRBV5-1,CASSLGGQSLLEQYF,TGCGCCAGCAGCTTGGGCGGACAGTCCCTCCTCGAGCAGTACTTC
TRBJ1-1,.,TRBD1,TRBV6-6,CASSYGTGGSTEAFF,TGTGCCAGCAGTTACGGGACAGGGGGGTCCACTGAAGCTTTCTTT
TRBJ2-7,.,TRBD1,TRBV6-5,CASRSQGGYEQYF,TGTGCCAGCAGATCACAGGGGGGTTACGAGCAGTACTTC
TRBJ1-1,.,.,TRBV5-1,CASSLDGGMGTEAFF,TGCGCCAGCAGCTTGGATGGGGGTATGGGCACTGAAGCTTTCTTT
TRBJ2-7,.,TRBD1,TRBV5-6,CASSHDRGLSEQYF,TGTGCCAGCAGCCATGACAGGGGGTTAAGCGAGCAGTACTTC
TRBJ1-2,.,.,TRBV29-1,CSVVRGARSGYTF,TGCAGCGTTGTTCGGGGGGCGCGAAGTGGCTACACCTTC
TRBJ2-7,few,TRBD1,TRBV11-2,CASSLGDSSYEQYF,TGTGCCAGCAGCTTAGGGGACAGCTCCTACGAGCAGTACTTC
TRBJ2-3,.,TRBD2,TRBV7-2,CASSSRLAGGSRTDTQYF,TGTGCCAGCAGCTCTAGACTAGCGGGGGGCTCGCGCACAGATACGCAGTATTTT
TRBJ2-1,.,.,TRBV14,CASSLWWGWEQFF,TGTGCCAGCAGCCTTTGGTGGGGCTGGGAGCAGTTCTTC